These 21 T cell receptor beta chains share one sample of origin, sequenced in a study of shared clonotypes between healthy human individuals. Sequenced by immunoSEQ multiplex PCR; TCRdb stores in-frame clones only, minus some. The sample shows roughly 2 million clones, 85% to 95% of them seen only once. Sequenced material: naive CD4+ T cells sorted from blood. Stated subset: CD45RA+ positively selected. The receptors were gathered from a man aged 18 to 29 in good health.

This chain uses TRBV5-1 with TRBJ1-6; D ambiguous. Looked up from germline, CDR1 is SGHRS and CDR2 is YFSETQ. V was trimmed by 6 bases and J by 12 bases, leaving 22 bases between them. This CDR3 comprises 15 residues. The CDR3 DNA sequence: TGCGCCAGCACCCCCGGGATCCAAGGCCGGGGACCCCTCCACTTT. It yields the protein CASTPGIQGRGPLHF.

This chain uses TRBV2 with TRBJ2-3; no firm D call. From germline, CDR1 is SNHLY and CDR2 FYNNEI. V was pared by 5 bases and J by 2 bases, with 14 bases between. This CDR3 contains 15 residues. The CDR3 loop is CASSRIGADTDTQYF. CDR3 bases: TGTGCCAGCAGTAGAATAGGAGCCGACACAGATACGCAGTATTTT.

The CDR3 nucleotides read TGCGCCAGCAGCCAAGCCGGGACTAGCGCCCCGCACGAGCAGTACTTC. Amino acids: CASSQAGTSAPHEQYF. This chain uses TRBV4-1 with TRBJ2-7; 10 positions agree with TRBD2. Germline CDR1 and CDR2: MGHRA and YSYEKL. The CDR3 sequence is 16 residues long. V dropped 1 base and J dropped 5; count of bases not matched to a gene: 8.

The V gene is TRBV6-5, the J gene TRBJ1-2, with D possibly being TRBD1 (5 bases). V was trimmed by 4 bases and J by 2 bases, leaving 8 bases between them. CDR1 and CDR2 (germline): MNHEY, SVGAGI. The CDR3 length is 13 residues. In nucleotides, the CDR3 is TGTGCCAGCAGTTCCAGGGTCAACTATGGCTACACCTTC. Its protein product is CASSSRVNYGYTF.

This clone was seen only once. The V call is TRBV5-1, the J call TRBJ2-3, with TRBD2 identical over 8 bases. The V segment lost 0 bases and the J segment 0 bases; nucleotides outside the gene matches: 3. The CDR3 has 16 amino acids. CDR1 is SGHRS, CDR2 YFSETQ, per germline. The CDR3 sequence: CASSLVTGGSTDTQYF. CDR3 DNA sequence: TGCGCCAGCAGCTTGGTTACGGGAGGGAGCACAGATACGCAGTATTTT.

The CDR3 sequence is CASSLGGRDSNEQFF. CDR3 in DNA: TGTGCCAGCAGCTTAGGGGGCCGGGACTCCAATGAGCAGTTCTTC. The rearrangement joins TRBV11-3 to TRBJ2-1, with D perhaps TRBD2 (6 bases). Between the trimmed V and J ends, which lost 1 base and 6 bases, there was a span of 13 bases. CDR3 size: 15 residues. Germline V gene sequence: CDR1 SGHNT, CDR2 YENEEA.

This clone occurred a few times. A junction end diverges from the germline sequence, so it may reflect a read error. The chain employs TRBV11-2 and TRBJ1-2, with D perhaps TRBD1 (6 bases). This CDR3 spans 11 amino acids. Germline loops: CDR1 SGHAT, CDR2 FQNNGV. The CDR3 DNA reads TGTGCCAGCAGCTTCCAAGGACAGCTCGCCTTC. Protein product: CASSFQGQLAF. The full variable domain, its missing parts supplied by reference TRBV11-2 and TRBJ1-2, is EAGVAQSPRYKIIEKRQSVAFWCNPISGHATLYWYQQILGQGPKLLIQFQNNGVVDDSQLPKDRFSAERLKGVDSTLKIQPAKLEDSAVYLCASSFQGQLAFGSGTRLTVV.

This rearrangement joins TRBV25-1 to TRBJ2-7, with 9 bases that match TRBD1. The trim removed 8 bases at V and 0 bases at J, leaving 5 bases unmatched. The germline CDR1 and CDR2 sequences are MGHDK and SYGVNS. CDR3 length equals 14 residues. The CDR3, as DNA: TGTGCCAGCGGGCCGGGACAGGGCTCCTACGAGCAGTACTTC. It yields the protein CASGPGQGSYEQYF.

J is TRBJ1-3 and V is TRBV25-1, with TRBD1 identical over 7 bases. CDR3 length: 13 residues. V lost 8 bases, J lost 2 bases, and 3 bases stayed unmatched. Germline V CDR1 and CDR2: MGHDK, SYGVNS. This CDR3 is CASCDRAGNTIYF. The CDR3 nucleotides are TGTGCCAGCTGCGACAGGGCTGGAAACACCATATATTTT.

This clone appeared once. The J gene is TRBJ1-2, the V gene TRBV5-4; 8 nucleotides align to TRBD1. CDR3 length equals 13 residues. J gave up 8 bases and V 5 bases, and 8 bases lay outside the gene matches. CDR1 is SGHNT and CDR2 is YYREEE in the germline V gene (reference sequence). The CDR3 DNA sequence: TGTGCCAGCAGACGACAGGGGCGGCTCGGCTACACCTTC. This sequence encodes CASRRQGRLGYTF.

Of note for this clone: In the same sample, other DNA sequences code for this CDR3. The chain employs TRBV30 and TRBJ1-6; 9 bases map to TRBD1. This CDR3 is built from 15 residues. J was trimmed by 7 bases and V by 2 bases; bases with no gene match: 6. Germline CDR1 GTSNPN, CDR2 SVGIG (reference sequence). The CDR3 nucleotides are TGTGCCTGGAGTTCCTCCGGGACAGGGAATTCACCCCTCCACTTT. Translated, it gives CAWSSSGTGNSPLHF.

This rearrangement joins TRBV6-1 to TRBJ1-5; 12 positions match TRBD1. Germline-derived CDR1 and CDR2 are MNHNS and SASEGT. CDR3 size: 15 residues. Trimming cost V 4 bases and J 6 bases; bases outside gene matches: 4. DNA for the CDR3: TGTGCCAGCAGTGGCGGGACAGGGGGCAGTCAGCCCCAGCATTTT. It yields the protein CASSGGTGGSQPQHF.

V and J are TRBV30 and TRBJ1-5, with D hard to call. V gave up 1 base and J gave up 9 bases, with 22 bases separating them. The CDR3 sequence is 16 residues long. Germline CDR1 and CDR2: GTSNPN and SVGIG (reference sequence). The CDR3 bases are TGTGCCTGGAGTGCCCCACTGGGTCCTCCGACTAGGCCCCAGCATTTT. This translates into CAWSAPLGPPTRPQHF.

The chain carries TRBV5-1 and TRBJ2-5; D possibly corresponds to TRBD1 (6 bases). Germline CDR1 is SGHRS and CDR2 is YFSETQ. Trimming shortened V by 0 bases and J by 2 bases, and 17 bases separated the two germline ends. The CDR3 has 17 residues. DNA for the CDR3: TGCGCCAGCAGCTTGGGCCTGGGGGCTACACTACAAGAGACCCAGTACTTC. Translating it yields CASSLGLGATLQETQYF.

Regarding this clone: Different DNA sequences within this sample yield the same CDR3. The chain couples TRBV30 to TRBJ2-7; D is ambiguous. Trimming removed 0 bases from V and 6 bases from J, with 6 bases in between. The CDR3 extends over 11 amino acids. Germline V CDR1 and CDR2: GTSNPN, SVGIG (reference sequence). This chain's CDR3 is CAWSVGSEQYF. In DNA, the CDR3 is TGTGCCTGGAGTGTGGGTTCCGAGCAGTACTTC.

The V gene is TRBV5-1, the J gene TRBJ1-2; D is possibly TRBD1 (5 bases). The V gene lost 3 bases and the J gene lost 4 bases, with 19 bases spanning the gap. From germline, CDR1 is SGHRS and CDR2 YFSETQ. This CDR3 has 16 residues. The DNA of the CDR3 is TGCGCCAGCAGCTCAACATCCACAGGTTTTCCCTATGGCTACACCTTC. This codes for CASSSTSTGFPYGYTF.

The V call is TRBV6-6, the J call TRBJ1-2; TRBD1 matches at 10 bases. The germline V gene has CDR1 MNHNY and CDR2 SVGAGI (reference sequence). This CDR3 comprises 15 residues. Trimming cost V 6 bases and J 2 bases; bases outside gene matches: 6. DNA for the CDR3: TGTGCCAGCAGCACACCGACAGGGGGCAACTATGGCTACACCTTC. Translation: CASSTPTGGNYGYTF.

The chain is built from TRBV19 and TRBJ1-2; D is perhaps TRBD1 (6 bases). The CDR3 runs 14 residues. V lost 6 bases and J lost 4, with 15 bases in between. Per germline, CDR1 LNHDA and CDR2 SQIVND (reference sequence). As DNA, the CDR3 is TGTGCCAGTAGCCCGGGGGGCAGGGTCTATGGCTACACCTTC. Protein product: CASSPGGRVYGYTF.

The V call is TRBV30, the J call TRBJ2-5; D unclear. Germline CDR1 reads GTSNPN; CDR2 reads SVGIG (reference sequence). This CDR3 spans 14 amino acids. Between the trimmed V and J ends, which lost 2 bases and 1 base, there was a span of 11 bases. The CDR3 loop reads CAWSPQDLQETQYF. The CDR3 DNA follows: TGTGCCTGGAGTCCCCAGGACCTCCAAGAGACCCAGTACTTC.

J is TRBJ1-1 and V is TRBV10-1; tentatively, D is TRBD1 (6 bases). Germline V lookup: CDR1 WNHNN, CDR2 SYGVQD (reference sequence). The germline V and J ends were trimmed by 7 bases and 5 bases, with 14 bases remaining between them. This CDR3 comprises 13 residues. DNA for the CDR3: TGCGCCAGCAATCCCGGAAGGGGGACTGAAGCTTTCTTT. Protein sequence: CASNPGRGTEAFF.

The chain recombines TRBV10-2 with TRBJ2-5; 11 bases map to TRBD2. Germline V gene data show CDR1 as WSHSY and CDR2 as SAAADI. The J segment lost 4 bases and the V segment lost 5 bases, leaving 21 bases of the junction unmatched. This CDR3 spans 20 amino acids. CDR3 nucleotide sequence: TGCGCCAGCAGTCTCGGCCGGGCTAGCGGGGGGCCCGAAAGGGGAGAGACCCAGTACTTC. Encoded protein: CASSLGRASGGPERGETQYF.